This TCR beta chain emerged from a study of human T cells and chemical hapten exposure. Time point denoted: pre-sensitization, week 0. Stated treatment: therapeutic diphenylcyclopropenone sensitization with weekly scalp DPC. Worth noting for this clonotype: What it recognizes is unknown.

TCRdb re-derived calls from the RACE reads in MiXCR, one entry per CDR3 protein. The data contain around 300,000 distinct CDR3 sequences, approximately 5% of them singletons. Study-level points and caveats: Expanded TCR counts at PT1 went up together with patch test score, a positive correlation.

Sequences were derived from whole blood, sampled in connection with sensitization to the hapten diphenylcyclopropenone (DPC). This TCR was recovered from a woman in her late teens or twenties with alopecia areata. Some clones in this sample may be carry-over from other donors' samples.

The CDR3 sequence: CASSLEVPGNIQYF. The DNA of the CDR3 is TGTGCCAGCAGCTTGGAGGTGCCGGGAAACATTCAGTACTTC. V and J are TRBV5-5 and TRBJ2-4; D gene ambiguous. The CDR3 has 14 amino acids. V lost 0 bases and J 6 bases, leaving 10 bases between the germline ends. The V gene's germline CDR1 is SGHKS and CDR2 YYEKEE (reference sequence). The full variable domain, with the rest looked up from reference TRBV5-5 and TRBJ2-4, is DAGVTQSPTHLIKTRGQQVTLRCSPISGHKSVSWYQQVLGQGPQFIFQYYEKEERGRGNFPDRFSARQFPNYSSELNVNALLLGDSALYLCASSLEVPGNIQYFGAGTRLSVL.